The next 3 T cell receptor beta chains were all read from a single sample in a study of early T cells in non-severe SARS-CoV-2 infection. TCRdb re-called the 5' RACE reads through MiXCR, storing one row per CDR3 protein. The table shows approximately 56,000 distinct CDR3 sequences, with around a tenth occurring only once. Sequencing was done on a sample of whole blood. The source of these receptors is an adult who was a healthcare worker with PCR-confirmed SARS-CoV-2 infection or an uninfected control (not recorded which).

This chain uses TRBV7-9 with TRBJ2-3; 9 nucleotides line up with TRBD2. Germline values: CDR1 SEHNR, CDR2 FQNEAQ (reference sequence). V shed 1 base, J shed 4 bases, and the junction held 6 bases outside the gene matches. CDR3 length: 16 residues. The CDR3, as DNA: TGTGCCAGCAGCTTAGAGGGACTAGCAGTCCCAGATACGCAGTATTTT. Its protein is CASSLEGLAVPDTQYF. Drawing the rest from reference TRBV7-9 and TRBJ2-3, the complete variable domain is DTGVSQNPRHKITKRGQNVTFRCDPISEHNRLYWYRQTLGQGPEFLTYFQNEAQLEKSRLLSDRFSAERPKGSFSTLEIQRTEQGDSAMYLCASSLEGLAVPDTQYFGPGTRLTVL.

The sample holds many counts of this clonotype. The V gene is TRBV7-2, the J gene TRBJ2-3, with D hard to call. In germline, CDR1 is SGHTA, CDR2 FQGNSA. CDR3 length equals 12 residues. Trimming left V 3 bases short and J 7 bases short, with 8 bases between. The CDR3 DNA is TGTGCCAGCAGCTTTGGACCTTATACGCAGTATTTT. Translated: CASSFGPYTQYF. The full variable domain, rest sourced from reference TRBV7-2 and TRBJ2-3, is GAGVSQSPSNKVTEKGKDVELRCDPISGHTALYWYRQSLGQGLEFLIYFQGNSAPDKSGLPSDRFSAERTGGSVSTLTIQRTQQEDSAVYLCASSFGPYTQYFGPGTRLTVL.

This clonotype was counted at least ten times. The J gene is TRBJ2-2, the V gene TRBV11-3, with 7 nucleotides matching TRBD2. In germline, CDR1 is SGHNT, CDR2 YENEEA. This CDR3 comprises 16 residues. The junction had 6 bases not matched to a gene; V was cut back by 4 bases and J by 1 base. The CDR3 nucleotides are TGTGCCAGCAGCTCCTCGGCTAGCGGGAACACCGGGGAGCTGTTTTTT. Protein product: CASSSSASGNTGELFF.